The 10 T cell receptor beta chains given below trace back to one sample, sequenced in a study of blood T cell repertoires in COVID-19. Method: immunoSEQ multiplex PCR; TCRdb's copy keeps in-frame clones and lacks some. This table has almost 65,000 clones, roughly 88% appearing once. Sequenced: peripheral blood. The origin of the receptors is a woman aged 55-70 years with COVID-19, enrolled during active disease.

The chain couples TRBV5-4 to TRBJ1-2; TRBD1 matches at 8 bases. J was trimmed by 7 bases and V by 4 bases; bases with no gene match: 9. Germline CDR1 SGHNT, CDR2 YYREEE (reference sequence). The length of the CDR3 is 14 residues. This CDR3 is CASSTDRGTGGYTF. The CDR3, as DNA: TGTGCCAGCAGCACCGACAGGGGTACCGGTGGCTACACCTTC.

The chain couples TRBV27 to TRBJ2-7; D is ambiguous. The CDR3 contains 14 residues. The V gene lost 3 bases and the J gene lost 0 bases, with 9 bases spanning the gap. CDR1 MNHEY and CDR2 SMNVEV come from the germline V gene (reference sequence). The CDR3 reads CASSFSASSYEQYF. The CDR3 DNA sequence: TGTGCCAGCAGTTTTTCAGCTAGCTCCTACGAGCAGTACTTC.

The J gene is TRBJ2-2, the V gene TRBV6-2 or TRBV6-3; TRBD2 agrees at 9 bases. The V and J ends lost 6 bases and 6 bases, in that order; junction bases with no gene match: 11. This CDR3 has 16 amino acids. The V gene's germline CDR1 is MNHEY and CDR2 SVGEGT. CDR3 nucleotides: TGTGCCAGCAGCAAACCCTCTGCGGGAGGGCCCGGGGAGCTGTTTTTT. Translating gives CASSKPSAGGPGELFF.

The chain employs TRBV7-8 and TRBJ2-3; 12 nucleotides agree with TRBD1. CDR1 and CDR2 from the germline V gene are SGHVS and FQNEAQ. This CDR3 is 18 amino acids long. The junction had 10 bases not matched to a gene; V was cut back by 1 base and J by 5 bases. The chain's CDR3 is CASSLEGRGQGAGDTQYF. The CDR3 DNA reads as TGTGCCAGCAGCTTAGAGGGTCGGGGACAGGGGGCAGGAGATACGCAGTATTTT.

The genes are TRBV25-1 and TRBJ2-5, with D possibly matching TRBD2 (5 bases). This CDR3 comprises 16 residues. Germline CDR1 is MGHDK and CDR2 is SYGVNS. V was shortened by 5 bases and J by 5 bases, with 21 bases between the two germline ends. The DNA of the CDR3 is TGTGCCAGCAGTCCTTTTAGCGCAGGCAGTCGGGAGACCCAGTACTTC. Its protein product is CASSPFSAGSRETQYF.

The rearrangement uses TRBV6-1 and TRBJ2-1; 13 nucleotides align to TRBD2. Germline V gene sequence: CDR1 MNHNS, CDR2 SASEGT. Unmatched junction bases numbered 9, after V lost 4 bases and J lost 6 bases. This CDR3 is 17 amino acids long. CDR3 nucleotide sequence: TGTGCCAGCAGTGCGACAAGACTAGCGGGAGGAGGCAATGAGCAGTTCTTC. It is translated as CASSATRLAGGGNEQFF.

The V and J genes are TRBV30 and TRBJ2-7, with D perhaps TRBD1 (5 bases). Trimming removed 3 bases from V and 2 bases from J, with 14 bases in between. Germline assignment: CDR1 GTSNPN and CDR2 SVGIG (reference sequence). The CDR3 covers 14 residues. The DNA for the CDR3 is TGTGCCTGGAGGGGGAAGGGGCAGACCTACGAGCAGTACTTC. Translated: CAWRGKGQTYEQYF.

V gene TRBV4-2 combines with J gene TRBJ2-1; the match to TRBD2 covers 11 bases. Germline CDR1 is LGHNA and CDR2 is YNFKEQ. The CDR3 extends over 15 amino acids. V trimming: 4 bases; J trimming: 8 bases; junction bases outside the gene matches: 7. The CDR3 reads CASSRGTSGGDEQFF. As DNA, the CDR3 is TGTGCCAGCAGCCGTGGCACTAGCGGGGGCGATGAGCAGTTCTTC.

The chain has TRBV7-8 and TRBJ2-2; tentative D call: TRBD1 (5 bases). V lost 5 bases and J lost 2, with 18 bases in between. Germline lookup yields CDR1 SGHVS and CDR2 FQNEAQ. The CDR3 runs to 17 residues. CDR3 sequence (DNA): TGTGCCAGCAGCAGACGGAAGGGGCAGGGCAACACCGGGGAGCTGTTTTTT. Residues: CASSRRKGQGNTGELFF.

This chain connects TRBV4-3 to TRBJ1-6, with D tentatively TRBD1 (6 bases). Germline CDR1 and CDR2: LGHNA and YSLEER. Trimming cost V 3 bases and J 9 bases, with 15 bases left between them. The CDR3 contains 15 residues. The CDR3 DNA reads as TGCGCCAGCAGCCACCTTGGGCAGGGGAGTTCACCCCTCCACTTT. Its protein product is CASSHLGQGSSPLHF.